This T cell receptor (beta chain) was captured by sequencing in a study of cytomegalovirus exposure and HLA in healthy donors. Study findings and constraints: Most TCR sequences showed up rarely, but some public TCRs showed up in many donors. Reports state that TCR beta sequences accurately predicted most subjects' HLA-A and HLA-B alleles.

Primers: 60 Vbeta forward and 13 Jbeta reverse. The data were produced by immunoSEQ multiplex PCR, yet TCRdb's version contains in-frame clones alone and is incomplete. The table includes 150,000 to 200,000 clones, 65% to 85% detected once. V was cut by 0 bases and J by 5 bases, with 10 bases left in between. The CDR3 has 14 residues. Germline V CDR1 and CDR2: SGDLS, YYNGEE. Points on this clone: Its antigen is undetermined.

The clonotype comes from a woman in her twenties or thirties in good health and CMV-seropositive. What was sequenced was PBMCs. J is TRBJ2-3 and V is TRBV9; possibly TRBD1 for D (5 bases). The CDR3 loop is CASSVEQGVDTQYF. Here the CDR3 DNA reads TGTGCCAGCAGCGTAGAGCAGGGCGTAGATACGCAGTATTTT.